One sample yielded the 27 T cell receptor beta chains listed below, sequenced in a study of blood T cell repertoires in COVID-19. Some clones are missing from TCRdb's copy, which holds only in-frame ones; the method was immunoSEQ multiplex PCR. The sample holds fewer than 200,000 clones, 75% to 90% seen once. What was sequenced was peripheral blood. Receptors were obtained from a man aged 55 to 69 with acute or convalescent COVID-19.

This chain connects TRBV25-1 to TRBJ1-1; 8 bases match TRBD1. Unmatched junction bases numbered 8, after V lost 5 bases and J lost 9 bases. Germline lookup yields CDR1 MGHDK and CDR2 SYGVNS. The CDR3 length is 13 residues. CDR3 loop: CASSWGDRGQAFF. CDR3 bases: TGTGCCAGCAGTTGGGGAGACAGGGGACAAGCTTTCTTT.

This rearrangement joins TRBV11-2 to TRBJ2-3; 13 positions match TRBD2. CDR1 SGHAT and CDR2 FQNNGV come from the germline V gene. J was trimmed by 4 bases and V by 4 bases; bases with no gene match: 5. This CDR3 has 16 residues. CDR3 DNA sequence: TGTGCCAGCAGCTCCCGGACTAGCGGGAGATCAGATACGCAGTATTTT. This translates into CASSSRTSGRSDTQYF. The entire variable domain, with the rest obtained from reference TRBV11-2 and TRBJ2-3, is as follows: EAGVAQSPRYKIIEKRQSVAFWCNPISGHATLYWYQQILGQGPKLLIQFQNNGVVDDSQLPKDRFSAERLKGVDSTLKIQPAKLEDSAVYLCASSSRTSGRSDTQYFGPGTRLTVL.

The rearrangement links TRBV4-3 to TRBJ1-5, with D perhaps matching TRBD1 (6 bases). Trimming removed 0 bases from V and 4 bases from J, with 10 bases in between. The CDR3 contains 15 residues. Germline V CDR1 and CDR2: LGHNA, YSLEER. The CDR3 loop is CASSQDGTPNQPQHF. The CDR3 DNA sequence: TGCGCCAGCAGCCAAGACGGGACACCAAATCAGCCCCAGCATTTT.

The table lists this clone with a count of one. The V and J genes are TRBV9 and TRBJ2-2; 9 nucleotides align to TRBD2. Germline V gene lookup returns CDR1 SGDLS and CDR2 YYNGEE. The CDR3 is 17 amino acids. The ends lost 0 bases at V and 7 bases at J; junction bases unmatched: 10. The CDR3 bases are TGTGCCAGCAGCGTAGAACCAGCGGGGGGACGGGGCGGGGAGCTGTTTTTT. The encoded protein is CASSVEPAGGRGGELFF.

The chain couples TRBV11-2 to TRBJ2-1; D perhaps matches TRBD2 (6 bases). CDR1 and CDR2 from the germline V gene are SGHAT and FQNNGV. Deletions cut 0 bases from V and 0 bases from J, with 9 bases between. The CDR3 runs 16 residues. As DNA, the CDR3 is TGTGCCAGCAGCTTAGATTTAGCGGCCTCCTACAATGAGCAGTTCTTC. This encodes CASSLDLAASYNEQFF. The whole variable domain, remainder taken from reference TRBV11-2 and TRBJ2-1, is EAGVAQSPRYKIIEKRQSVAFWCNPISGHATLYWYQQILGQGPKLLIQFQNNGVVDDSQLPKDRFSAERLKGVDSTLKIQPAKLEDSAVYLCASSLDLAASYNEQFFGPGTRLTVL.

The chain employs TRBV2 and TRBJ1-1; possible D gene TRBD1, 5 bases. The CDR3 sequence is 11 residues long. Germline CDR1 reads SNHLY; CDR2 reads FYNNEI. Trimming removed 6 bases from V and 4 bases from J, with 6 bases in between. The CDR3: CASRDTTEAFF. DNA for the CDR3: TGTGCCAGCAGGGACACCACTGAAGCTTTCTTT. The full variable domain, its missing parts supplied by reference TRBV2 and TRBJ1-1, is EPEVTQTPSHQVTQMGQEVILRCVPISNHLYFYWYRQILGQKVEFLVSFYNNEISEKSEIFDDQFSVERPDGSNFTLKIRSTKLEDSAMYFCASRDTTEAFFGQGTRLTVV.

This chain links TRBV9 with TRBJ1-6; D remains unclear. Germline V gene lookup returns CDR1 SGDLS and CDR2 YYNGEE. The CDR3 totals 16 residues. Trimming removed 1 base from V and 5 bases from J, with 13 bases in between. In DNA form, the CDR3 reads TGTGCCAGCAGCGTAACCGGGTTGAGCGATAATTCACCCCTCCACTTT. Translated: CASSVTGLSDNSPLHF.

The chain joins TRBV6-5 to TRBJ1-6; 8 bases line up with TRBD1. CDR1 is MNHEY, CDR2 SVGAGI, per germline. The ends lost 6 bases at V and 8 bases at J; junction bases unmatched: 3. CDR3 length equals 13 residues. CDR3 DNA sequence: TGTGCCAGCAGGGACAGGGTTGATTCACCCCTCCACTTT. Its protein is CASRDRVDSPLHF.

The CDR3 DNA reads TGTGCCAGCAGTGAAGAGGGGACAGGGACTCCCGGGGAGCTGTTTTTT. Its protein is CASSEEGTGTPGELFF. The rearrangement uses TRBV25-1 and TRBJ2-2, with 9 bases identical to TRBD1. V dropped 2 bases and J dropped 6; count of bases not matched to a gene: 7. CDR3 length: 16 residues. Germline V gene lookup returns CDR1 MGHDK and CDR2 SYGVNS.

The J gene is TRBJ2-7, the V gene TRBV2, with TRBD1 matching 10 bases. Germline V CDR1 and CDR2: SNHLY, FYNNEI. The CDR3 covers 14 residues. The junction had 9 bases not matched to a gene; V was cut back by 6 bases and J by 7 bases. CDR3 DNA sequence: TGTGCCAGCAGCTCAGACAGGGGGCGGCGGGAGCAGTACTTC. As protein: CASSSDRGRREQYF.

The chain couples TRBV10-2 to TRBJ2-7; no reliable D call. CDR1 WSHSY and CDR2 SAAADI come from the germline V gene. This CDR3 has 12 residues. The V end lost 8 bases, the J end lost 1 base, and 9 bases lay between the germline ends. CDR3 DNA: TGCGCCAGCCAGAGGATTTCCTACGAGCAGTACTTC. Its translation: CASQRISYEQYF.

DNA of the CDR3: TGTGCCAGTAGTTTGGGCAGGGAGGTAACTGAAGCTTTCTTT. Translated: CASSLGREVTEAFF. V is TRBV19 and J is TRBJ1-1, with D possibly matching TRBD1 (5 bases). V lost 5 bases to trimming and J lost 5 bases, with 15 bases between them. Germline loops: CDR1 LNHDA, CDR2 SQIVND (reference sequence). The CDR3 has 14 residues.

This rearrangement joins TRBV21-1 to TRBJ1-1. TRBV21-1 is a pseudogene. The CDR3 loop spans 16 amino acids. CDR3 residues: CASSKGARQTNTEAFF. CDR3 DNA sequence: TGTGCCAGCAGCAAAGGTGCAAGGCAGACTAACACTGAAGCTTTCTTT.

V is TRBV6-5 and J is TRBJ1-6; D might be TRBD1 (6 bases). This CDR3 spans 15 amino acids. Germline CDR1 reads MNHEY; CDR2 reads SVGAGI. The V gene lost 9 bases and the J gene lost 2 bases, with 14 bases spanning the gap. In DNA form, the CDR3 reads TGTGCCAGGTTAGGGGGATGGCCCTATAATTCACCCCTCCACTTT. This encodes CARLGGWPYNSPLHF.

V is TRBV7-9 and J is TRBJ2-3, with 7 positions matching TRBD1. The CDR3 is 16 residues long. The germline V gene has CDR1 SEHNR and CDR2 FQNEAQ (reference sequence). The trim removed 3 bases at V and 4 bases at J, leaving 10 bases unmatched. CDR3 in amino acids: CASSFWGQRGADTQYF. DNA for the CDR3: TGTGCCAGCAGCTTCTGGGGACAGCGAGGGGCAGATACGCAGTATTTT.

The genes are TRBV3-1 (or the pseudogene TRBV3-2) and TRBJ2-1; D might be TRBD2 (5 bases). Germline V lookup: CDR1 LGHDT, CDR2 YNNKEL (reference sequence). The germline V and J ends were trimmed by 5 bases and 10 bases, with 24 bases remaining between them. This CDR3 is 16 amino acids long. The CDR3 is CASSNWVLDEEREQFF. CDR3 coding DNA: TGTGCCAGCAGCAACTGGGTACTAGATGAAGAACGAGAGCAGTTCTTC.

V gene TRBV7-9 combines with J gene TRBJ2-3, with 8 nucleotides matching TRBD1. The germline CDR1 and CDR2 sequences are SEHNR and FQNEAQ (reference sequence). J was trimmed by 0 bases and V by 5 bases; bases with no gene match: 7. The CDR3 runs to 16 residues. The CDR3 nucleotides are TGTGCCAGCAGCCCACGAGGACAGGGCAGCACAGATACGCAGTATTTT. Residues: CASSPRGQGSTDTQYF. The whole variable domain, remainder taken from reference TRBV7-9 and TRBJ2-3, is DTGVSQNPRHKITKRGQNVTFRCDPISEHNRLYWYRQTLGQGPEFLTYFQNEAQLEKSRLLSDRFSAERPKGSFSTLEIQRTEQGDSAMYLCASSPRGQGSTDTQYFGPGTRLTVL.

This CDR3 is CASSPPTGSGTGELFF. CDR3 coding DNA: TGTGCCAGCAGCCCCCCGACAGGCTCGGGCACCGGGGAGCTGTTTTTT. This sequence joins TRBV5-4 and TRBJ2-2; perhaps TRBD1 as D (6 bases). The CDR3 has 16 residues. V lost 4 bases to trimming and J lost 4 bases, with 17 bases between them. From germline, CDR1 is SGHNT and CDR2 YYREEE (reference sequence).

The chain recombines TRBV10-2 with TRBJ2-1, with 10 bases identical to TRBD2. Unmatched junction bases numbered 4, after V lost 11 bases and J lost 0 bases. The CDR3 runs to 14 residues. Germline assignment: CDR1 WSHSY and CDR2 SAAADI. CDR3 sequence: CARSSGSSYNEQFF. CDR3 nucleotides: TGCGCCCGCTCTAGCGGGAGCTCCTACAATGAGCAGTTCTTC.

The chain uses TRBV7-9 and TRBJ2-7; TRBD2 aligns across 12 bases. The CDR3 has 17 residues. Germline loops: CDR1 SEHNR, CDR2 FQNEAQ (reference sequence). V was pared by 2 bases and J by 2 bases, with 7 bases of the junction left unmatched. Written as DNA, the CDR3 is TGTGCCAGCAGCTTATACGGGACTAGCGGGTCCGCCTACGAGCAGTACTTC. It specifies CASSLYGTSGSAYEQYF.

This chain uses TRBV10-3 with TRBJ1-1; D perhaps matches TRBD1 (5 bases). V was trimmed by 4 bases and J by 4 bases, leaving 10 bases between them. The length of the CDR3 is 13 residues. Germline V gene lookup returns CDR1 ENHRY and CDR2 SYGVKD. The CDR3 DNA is TGTGCCATCAGTGCGGGGGTGGGCACTGAAGCTTTCTTT. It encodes CAISAGVGTEAFF.

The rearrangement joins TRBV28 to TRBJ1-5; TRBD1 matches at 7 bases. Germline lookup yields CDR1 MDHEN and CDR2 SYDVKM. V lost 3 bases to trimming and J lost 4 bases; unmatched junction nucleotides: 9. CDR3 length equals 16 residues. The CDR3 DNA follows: TGTGCCAGCAGTTTCTCTGGCAGGGGGGTTAATCAGCCCCAGCATTTT. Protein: CASSFSGRGVNQPQHF.

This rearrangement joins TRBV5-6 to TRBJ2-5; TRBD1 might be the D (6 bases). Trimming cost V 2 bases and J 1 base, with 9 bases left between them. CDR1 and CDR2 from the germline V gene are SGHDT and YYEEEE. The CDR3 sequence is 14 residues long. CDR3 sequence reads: CASSFGTFQETQYF. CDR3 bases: TGTGCCAGCAGCTTCGGGACATTCCAAGAGACCCAGTACTTC. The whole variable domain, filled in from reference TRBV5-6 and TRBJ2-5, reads DAGVTQSPTHLIKTRGQQVTLRCSPKSGHDTVSWYQQALGQGPQFIFQYYEEEERQRGNFPDRFSGHQFPNYSSELNVNALLLGDSALYLCASSFGTFQETQYFGPGTRLLVL.

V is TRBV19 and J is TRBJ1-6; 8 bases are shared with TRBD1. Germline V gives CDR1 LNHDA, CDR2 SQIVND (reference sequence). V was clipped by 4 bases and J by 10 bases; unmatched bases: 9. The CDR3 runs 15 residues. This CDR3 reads CASSSETGGRSPLHF. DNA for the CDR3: TGTGCCAGTAGTAGTGAAACAGGGGGGAGGTCACCCCTCCACTTT.

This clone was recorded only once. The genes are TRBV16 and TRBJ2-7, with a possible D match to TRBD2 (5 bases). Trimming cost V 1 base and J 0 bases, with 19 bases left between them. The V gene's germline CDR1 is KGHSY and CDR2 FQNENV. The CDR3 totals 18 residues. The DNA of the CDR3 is TGTGCCAGCAGCCAATGGCGAATGACGGGGAACAGCTCCTACGAGCAGTACTTC. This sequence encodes CASSQWRMTGNSSYEQYF.

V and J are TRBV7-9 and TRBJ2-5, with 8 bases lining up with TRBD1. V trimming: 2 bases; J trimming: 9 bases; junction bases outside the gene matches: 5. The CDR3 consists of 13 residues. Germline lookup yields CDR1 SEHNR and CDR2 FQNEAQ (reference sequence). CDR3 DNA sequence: TGTGCCAGCAGCTTAAAGGGACAGGTGTCCCAGTACTTC. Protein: CASSLKGQVSQYF. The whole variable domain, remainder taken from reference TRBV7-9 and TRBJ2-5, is DTGVSQNPRHKITKRGQNVTFRCDPISEHNRLYWYRQTLGQGPEFLTYFQNEAQLEKSRLLSDRFSAERPKGSFSTLEIQRTEQGDSAMYLCASSLKGQVSQYFGPGTRLLVL.

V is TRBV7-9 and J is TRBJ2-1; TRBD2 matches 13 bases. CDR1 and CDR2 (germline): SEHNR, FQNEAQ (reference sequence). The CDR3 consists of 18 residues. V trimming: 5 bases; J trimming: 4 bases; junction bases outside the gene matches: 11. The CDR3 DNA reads TGTGCCAGCAGCCCACCCCCGAGACTAGCGGGGGGTTACAATGAGCAGTTCTTC. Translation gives CASSPPPRLAGGYNEQFF.